This TCR beta chain is drawn from a study of breast tumors, draining lymph nodes, adjacent tissues. Findings and caveats of the study: Findings are consistent with lymph node origin and intratumoral expansion of most tumor T cells. Compared with lymph nodes, tumors were less diverse; compared with nontumor tissue, more. Compared with basal-like, luminal-like tumors shared significantly more repertoire with nontumor tissue. Data only fit, rather than demonstrated, lymph node origin of most tumor T cells.

Germline CDR1 reads MNHEY; CDR2 reads SVGEGT. The CDR3 contains 12 residues. The ends were cut back, 5 bases at V and 7 bases at J, with 12 bases in the middle. This clonotype was counted at least ten times. What it recognizes is unknown. Each CDR3 protein gets one entry after TCRdb re-called the multiplex PCR reads with MiXCR. The table shows about 200,000 distinct CDR3 sequences, with approximately 30% occurring only once. Axillary draining lymph nodes of breast cancer patients supplied the node samples. Sequencing was carried out using axillary lymph node tissue. The receptor comes from a female donor with breast cancer. Some clones in this sample may be carry-over from other donors' samples. The J gene is TRBJ2-7, the V gene TRBV6-2 or TRBV6-3; D is undetermined. In nucleotides, the CDR3 is TGTGCCAGCAGTCCGGAAAGCCGTGAGCAGTACTTC. Translating it yields CASSPESREQYF.